Listed below are T cell receptor beta chains from one sample, sequenced in a study of T cell repertoires in cytomegalovirus infection. MiXCR, applied by TCRdb to the reads, yields one record per CDR3 protein. The sample comprises hundreds of thousands of distinct CDR3 sequences, 35% to 45% of which are singletons, and 2.5% to 3.5% rests with the top ten. The sequencing input was PBMCs. Receptor source: a human donor in good health (CMV status not recorded). Some clones in this sample may be carry-over from other donors' samples. CDR3s include the opening cysteine and the closing phenylalanine or tryptophan. The D gene is left open where the match is weak. Rows give clone size only sometimes, using once, few, many, or a class for an expanded clone.

CDR3 protein	CDR3 DNA	D gene	CDR3 length	clone size	V gene	J gene
CASSLGSGAIQYF	TGTGCCAGCAGCTTAGGGAGTGGAGCAATTCAGTACTTC	NA	13	many	TRBV7-2	TRBJ2-4
CASSIRQQVYGYTF	TGTGCCAGTAGTATCCGACAGCAGGTCTATGGCTACACCTTC	NA	14	NA	TRBV19	TRBJ1-2
CASSLSSRRWAEQYF	TGTGCCAGCAGCTTAAGTAGTCGGCGGTGGGCCGAGCAGTACTTC	NA	15	few	TRBV7-6	TRBJ2-7
CASSIPPLIRTENTEAFF	TGTGCCAGTAGTATCCCCCCCCTGATCAGAACCGAGAACACTGAAGCTTTCTTT	NA	18	NA	TRBV19	TRBJ1-1
CASSEGEAHYGYTF	TGTGCCAGCAGTGAAGGGGAGGCTCACTATGGCTACACCTTC	NA	14	NA	TRBV6-1	TRBJ1-2
CASSWDRGAGYTF	TGTGCCAGCAGTTGGGACAGGGGGGCAGGCTACACCTTC	TRBD1	13	NA	TRBV27	TRBJ1-2
CASSLDRGHYEQYF	TGCGCCAGCAGCTTGGACAGGGGACACTACGAGCAGTACTTC	TRBD1	14	few	TRBV5-1	TRBJ2-7
CASSDWGMGRGGEAFF	TGTGCCAGCAGTGATTGGGGGATGGGCCGGGGGGGAGAAGCTTTCTTT	NA	16	NA	TRBV25-1	TRBJ1-1
CASSLSRLEQYF	TGTGCCAGCAGTTTATCCAGGTTGGAGCAGTACTTC	NA	12	NA	TRBV28	TRBJ2-7
CASSIGSGQPQHF	TGTGCCAGTAGTATTGGTTCCGGTCAGCCCCAGCATTTT	NA	13	NA	TRBV19	TRBJ1-5
CASSLLAGGRQETQYF	TGCGCCAGCAGCTTACTAGCGGGGGGTCGGCAAGAGACCCAGTACTTC	TRBD2	16	NA	TRBV10-2	TRBJ2-5
CASSHGQGGYEQYF	TGTGCCAGCTCACATGGACAGGGGGGCTACGAGCAGTACTTC	TRBD1	14	few	TRBV18	TRBJ2-7
CASRTGTAHPYEQYF	TGTGCCAGCAGAACCGGGACAGCACATCCCTACGAGCAGTACTTC	TRBD1	15	NA	TRBV7-6	TRBJ2-7
CASSPLEAVSLGDTQYF	TGTGCCAGCTCACCTTTGGAGGCAGTATCATTAGGAGATACGCAGTATTTT	NA	17	NA	TRBV18	TRBJ2-3
CASSPEGTSANEQFF	TGCGCCAGCAGCCCGGAGGGGACTAGCGCTAATGAGCAGTTCTTC	TRBD2	15	once	TRBV5-1	TRBJ2-1
CASSLGGSYEQSF	TGTGCCAGCAGCTTGGGGGGATCCTACGAGCAGTCCTTC	NA	13	NA	TRBV5-6	TRBJ2-7
CASSLGNRAGEAFF	TGTGCCAGCAGCTTAGGTAACAGGGCAGGAGAAGCTTTCTTT	NA	14	few	TRBV11-2	TRBJ1-1
CSAANPLGFDQPQHF	TGCAGTGCTGCTAACCCTTTGGGGTTTGATCAGCCCCAGCATTTT	NA	15	NA	TRBV20-1	TRBJ1-5
CASSLMRLAGERYEQYF	TGTGCCAGCAGTTTAATGAGGTTAGCGGGAGAAAGATACGAGCAGTACTTC	TRBD2	17	NA	TRBV12-3/TRBV12-4	TRBJ2-7
CASSWGQIMNTEAFF	TGTGCCAGCAGTTGGGGACAGATCATGAACACTGAAGCTTTCTTT	TRBD1	15	NA	TRBV28	TRBJ1-1
CSSSWTRLGELFF	TGTTCCAGCAGCTGGACAAGACTTGGGGAGCTGTTTTTT	NA	13	NA	TRBV5-5	TRBJ2-2
CASSFIQGIDIDTEAFF	TGTGCCAGCAGTTTCATACAGGGTATAGATATCGACACTGAAGCTTTCTTT	NA	17	NA	TRBV28	TRBJ1-1
CASRPRPDTQYF	TGTGCCAGCAGACCCAGGCCAGATACGCAGTATTTT	NA	12	NA	TRBV6-5	TRBJ2-3
CASSPTGAQQPQHF	TGTGCCAGCAGTCCCACGGGGGCACAACAGCCCCAGCATTTT	NA	14	many	TRBV12-3/TRBV12-4	TRBJ1-5
CASSSGTGYSYEQYF	TGTGCCAGCAGCTCCGGGACAGGGTATTCCTACGAGCAGTACTTC	TRBD1	15	NA	TRBV7-2	TRBJ2-7
CSVVPVARNTIYF	TGCAGCGTTGTACCAGTAGCGCGCAACACCATATATTTT	NA	13	few	TRBV29-1	TRBJ1-3
CASSLRDRGRETQYF	TGTGCCAGCAGCTTAAGGGACAGGGGCCGAGAGACCCAGTACTTC	TRBD1	15	many	TRBV7-6	TRBJ2-5
CASSLVGVNQPQHF	TGTGCCAGCAGTTTAGTGGGGGTCAATCAGCCCCAGCATTTT	NA	14	many	TRBV5-6	TRBJ1-5
CSAARTGGETQYF	TGCAGTGCTGCTCGGACAGGGGGGGAGACCCAGTACTTC	TRBD1	13	NA	TRBV20-1	TRBJ2-5
CASSLHREEETQYF	TGTGCCAGCAGTTTACACCGGGAAGAAGAGACCCAGTACTTC	NA	14	many	TRBV28	TRBJ2-5
CSVVASGNTIYF	TGCAGCGTTGTTGCCTCTGGAAACACCATATATTTT	NA	12	NA	TRBV29-1	TRBJ1-3
CASSYSGDRAGEQYF	TGTGCCAGCAGTTACTCTGGGGACAGGGCGGGAGAGCAGTACTTC	TRBD1	15	NA	TRBV6-5	TRBJ2-7
CASSPDRGSGNQPQHF	TGTGCCAGCAGCCCGGACAGGGGGTCGGGAAATCAGCCCCAGCATTTT	TRBD1	16	NA	TRBV7-9	TRBJ1-5
CASSYSGQGMKETQYF	TGTGCCAGCAGCTATTCGGGACAGGGGATGAAAGAGACCCAGTACTTC	TRBD1	16	few	TRBV7-8	TRBJ2-5
CASSLGTINGYTF	TGTGCCAGCAGCCTCGGGACTATCAATGGCTACACCTTC	NA	13	few	TRBV28	TRBJ1-2
CASSVEETLRAEQFF	TGTGCCAGCAGCGTAGAAGAAACCCTGCGAGCTGAGCAGTTCTTC	NA	15	few	TRBV9	TRBJ2-1
CASSLGLDEYF	TGTGCCAGCAGCTTGGGACTAGATGAGTACTTC	NA	11	NA	TRBV5-5	TRBJ2-7
CASSIPQGSGNTIYF	TGTGCCAGCAGCATCCCGCAGGGATCTGGAAACACCATATATTTT	NA	15	few	TRBV28	TRBJ1-3
CAWSLRGRAQETQYF	TGTGCCTGGAGTCTTCGGGGTAGGGCCCAAGAGACCCAGTACTTC	NA	15	NA	TRBV30	TRBJ2-5